This TCR beta chain derives from a study of T cell repertoires in ileal Crohn's disease (dated by TCRdb to between 2018 and 2021). Regarding the research as a whole: At the time of surgery, around 35% of patients were active smokers, and the median duration of disease was 7.5 to 8.5 years. Every patient underwent surgery because of a complication, which was stricturing disease in roughly 61% and penetrating disease in around 39%. Postoperative therapy was given to about half of the patients, with thiopurines administered to roughly twelve patients and anti-TNF agents administered to 15 to 20 patients. Biopsies taken from the inflamed portion of the ileum in the surgical resection specimen were designated as M0 samples. For commercial TCRB immunosequencing, about 500 nanograms of biopsy DNA were submitted for each sample. A prospective multicentre cohort supplied the roughly 57 Crohn's disease patients whose TCR repertoires were analysed. The study ran alongside a multicentre cohort designed to identify predictors of early endoscopic recurrence after ileocolonic resection. Endoscopic postoperative recurrence was defined by a Rutgeerts score above i0. A total of roughly 170 mucosal samples from 57 patients were sequenced, collected from several sites on the surgical specimen and at postoperative endoscopy. The paper's findings and limits, for the study overall: A significantly higher proportion of clonal expansions was observed in active smokers at surgery than in non-smokers (25.9% vs 17.9%, p=0.02). Compared with CD4 T cells, sorted CD8 T cells contained more high-frequency clones, which suggests that the mucosal expansions were mostly CD8. Only a subgroup of patients, of unstated size, had mucosal CD4 and CD8 T cells sorted and sequenced. Endoscopic recurrence was found to be associated with higher high-frequency clone percentages at surgery, and recurrence was observed in all patients with clonality above 26.8% (18/57).

Receptor amplification or capture employed the immunoSEQ multiplex PCR assay. A two-step, amplification bias-controlled multiplex PCR was used by Adaptive Biotechnology to amplify CDR3 regions from genomic DNA. Primers covering every V and J gene segment were used in the first PCR, while barcodes and Illumina adapters were added in the second PCR. CDR3 libraries were sequenced using an Illumina instrument. The paper's processing steps were these. Analysis combined the vendor-provided pipelines with custom analysis of raw data in R/Bioconductor under R version 3.3.0. Clonality, which ranges from 0 to 1, was calculated as the inverse of the normalised Shannon entropy across all productive clones. High-frequency clones were defined as the repertoire share of the top 100 clones, retaining only clones passing a 95% confidence test. Overlap between samples was measured with the Morisita-Horn index, while repertoire diversity was measured with the Simpson index. TCRdb took this table from immuneACCESS and kept in-frame rearrangements with V and J called. Such tables lack part of the clones; where checked against another copy, unresolved V genes explain under half of the gap, and the rest is unexplained. V and J calls and clone size are copied from that table; D and trimming were computed from the DNA. The sample table holds 12,000 to 15,000 clones, of which around 80% were seen once. The ten largest clones add up to about 15% of the sample.

This clone was observed once. Its specific antigen is unknown. Base qualities are not provided; no much larger clone lies one nucleotide away. The sample's time point label is to be understood as: inflamed ileum from the surgical specimen. To be eligible, patients had to be adults with ileal or ileocolonic Crohn's disease and an indication for ileocolonic resection. Whole ileal mucosal biopsies were stored frozen at -80°C before DNA extraction. Genomic DNA was extracted from frozen whole biopsies with a TRizol-based method and quantified on a NanoDrop 2000 spectrophotometer. V loses 0 bases of germline sequence and J loses 5 bases, and the interval between the two ends is 15 bases. Taken from cysteine to phenylalanine, the CDR3 has 15 residues. Only the CDR3 DNA is retained, 45 bases long and in frame from the first base. CDR1 is given as SGHRS and CDR2 as YFSETQ, both from the germline V gene.

This sequence was found in an adult with Crohn's disease. The chain uses TRBV5-1 and TRBJ2-7; the D gene may be TRBD1 or TRBD2, since each aligns over 6 bases. Sequences were obtained from ileal tissue. The sequence in DNA is TGCGCCAGCAGCTTGGGAGGAGGGGGGATGAACGAGCAGTACTTC. Its translation is CASSLGGGGMNEQYF.